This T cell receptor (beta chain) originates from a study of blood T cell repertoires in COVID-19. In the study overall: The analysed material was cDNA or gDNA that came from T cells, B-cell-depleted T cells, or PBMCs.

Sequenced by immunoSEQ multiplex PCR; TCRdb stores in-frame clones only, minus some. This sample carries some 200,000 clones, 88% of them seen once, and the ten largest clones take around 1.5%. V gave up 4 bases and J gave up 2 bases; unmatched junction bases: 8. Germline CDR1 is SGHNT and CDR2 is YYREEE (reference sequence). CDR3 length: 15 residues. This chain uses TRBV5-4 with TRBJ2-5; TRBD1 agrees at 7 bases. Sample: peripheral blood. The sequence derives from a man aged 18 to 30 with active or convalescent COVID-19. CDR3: CASSIDGTAQETQYF. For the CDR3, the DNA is TGTGCCAGCAGCATCGACGGGACAGCACAAGAGACCCAGTACTTC.